The 27 T cell receptor beta chains below all came from one sample that was sequenced in a study of control samples from healthy donors and cancer patients (dated by TCRdb to the early 2020s). The library was made by the immunoSEQ multiplex PCR assay. The immuneACCESS repertoire file appears here via TCRdb, limited to in-frame rearrangements. These files lack a portion of the clones; in checked studies, under half of the deficit traces to unresolved V genes, and the cause of the others is not known. The sample table lists tens of thousands of clones, 83% of them with a count of one. 15% to 18% of the sample comes from the top ten. Sequencing was carried out using blood. The origin of the receptors is a man aged 60 to 75 in good health.

This clone has a single count. The V call is TRBV18, the J call TRBJ2-7; 7 bases agree with TRBD1. The V segment lost 6 bases and the J segment 4 bases; nucleotides outside the gene matches: 3. Germline CDR1 KGHSH, CDR2 LQKENI. The CDR3 sequence is 12 residues long. This CDR3 is CASSGDSYEQYF. CDR3 DNA: TGTGCCAGCTCGGGGGACAGTTACGAGCAGTACTTC. Together with reference TRBV18 and TRBJ2-7, the CDR3 gives the full variable domain: NAGVMQNPRHLVRRRGQEARLRCSPMKGHSHVYWYRQLPEEGLKFMVYLQKENIIDESGMPKERFSAEFPKEGPSILRIQQVVRGDSAAYFCASSGDSYEQYFGPGTRLTVT.

As for this clone: Other DNA sequences from this sample encode an identical CDR3 as well. This chain joins TRBV20-1 and TRBJ2-7, with 7 bases aligning to TRBD1. The CDR3 has 15 residues. Germline CDR1 DFQATT, CDR2 SNEGSKA (reference sequence). V trimming: 3 bases; J trimming: 1 base; junction bases outside the gene matches: 9. CDR3 amino acids: CSASSLRGQSYEQYF. Here the CDR3 DNA reads TGCAGTGCTAGTTCTCTCCGGGGACAGTCCTACGAGCAGTACTTC.

The DNA for the CDR3 is TGTGCCAGCAGTTCATCGACACGGGACAGATCTAATGAAAAACTGTTTTTT. Its protein product is CASSSSTRDRSNEKLFF. This chain joins TRBV28 and TRBJ1-4; 7 bases map to TRBD1. The V gene end was trimmed by 4 bases and the J gene end by 3 bases; junction bases not matched to a gene: 11. The germline V gene has CDR1 MDHEN and CDR2 SYDVKM. This CDR3 has 17 amino acids.

The chain uses TRBV27 and TRBJ2-5; D ambiguous. V lost 5 bases and J 3 bases, leaving 10 bases between the germline ends. CDR3 size: 13 residues. CDR1 and CDR2 from the germline V gene are MNHEY and SMNVEV (reference sequence). Here the CDR3 DNA reads TGTGCCAGCAGTCCTACGTTCAAAGAGACCCAGTACTTC. Protein: CASSPTFKETQYF.

The rearrangement links TRBV20-1 to TRBJ2-1; D is uncertain. V lost 4 bases and J 8 bases, leaving 6 bases between the germline ends. Per the germline V gene, CDR1 is DFQATT and CDR2 is SNEGSKA (reference sequence). The CDR3 consists of 10 residues. CDR3 nucleotide sequence: TGCAGTGCTATCAGTTATGAGCAGTTCTTC. Protein sequence: CSAISYEQFF.

This clone was counted once. The chain has TRBV5-1 and TRBJ2-5; 9 positions match TRBD2. The CDR3 is 15 amino acids. Germline V gene lookup returns CDR1 SGHRS and CDR2 YFSETQ. The V segment lost 3 bases and the J segment 5 bases; nucleotides outside the gene matches: 8. The CDR3, as DNA: TGCGCCAGCAGCTCAGGACTAGCGAGGGGGGAGACCCAGTACTTC. Translation: CASSSGLARGETQYF. The full variable domain, with the rest looked up from reference TRBV5-1 and TRBJ2-5, is KAGVTQTPRYLIKTRGQQVTLSCSPISGHRSVSWYQQTPGQGLQFLFEYFSETQRNKGNFPGRFSGRQFSNSRSEMNVSTLELGDSALYLCASSSGLARGETQYFGPGTRLLVL.

The rearrangement links TRBV27 to TRBJ2-7; 9 nucleotides agree with TRBD2. The V and J ends lost 3 bases and 0 bases, in that order; junction bases with no gene match: 0. The CDR3 extends over 14 amino acids. CDR1 is MNHEY, CDR2 SMNVEV, per germline (reference sequence). CDR3 nucleotide sequence: TGTGCCAGCAGTTTGACTAGCGGCTCCTACGAGCAGTACTTC. Translated, it gives CASSLTSGSYEQYF.

The chain combines TRBV2 with TRBJ1-3, with D tentatively TRBD1 (5 bases). Trimming shortened V by 1 base and J by 3 bases, and 13 bases separated the two germline ends. Germline V CDR1 and CDR2: SNHLY, FYNNEI. The CDR3 totals 16 residues. The CDR3 nucleotides are TGTGCCAGCAGTGAAGGTAGACAGTGGGTTGGAAACACCATATATTTT. Its protein product is CASSEGRQWVGNTIYF. Together with reference TRBV2 and TRBJ1-3, the CDR3 gives the full variable domain: EPEVTQTPSHQVTQMGQEVILRCVPISNHLYFYWYRQILGQKVEFLVSFYNNEISEKSEIFDDQFSVERPDGSNFTLKIRSTKLEDSAMYFCASSEGRQWVGNTIYFGEGSWLTVV.

The chain combines TRBV9 with TRBJ2-5, with 7 bases identical to TRBD1. V lost 4 bases and J lost 2; bases outside the gene matches: 2. The CDR3 consists of 13 residues. The germline V gene has CDR1 SGDLS and CDR2 YYNGEE. The CDR3 DNA reads as TGTGCCAGCAGCCTGGGACAGCAAGAGACCCAGTACTTC. Translating it yields CASSLGQQETQYF.

This sequence joins TRBV9 and TRBJ2-7; 8 positions agree with TRBD1. Germline assignment: CDR1 SGDLS and CDR2 YYNGEE. V shed 4 bases, J shed 4 bases, and the junction held 7 bases outside the gene matches. CDR3 size: 14 residues. The CDR3 is CASSISGGAYEQYF. CDR3 DNA sequence: TGTGCCAGCAGCATTTCAGGGGGCGCGTACGAGCAGTACTTC.

The chain uses TRBV28 and TRBJ2-7; TRBD2 matches at 13 bases. V gave up 3 bases and J gave up 4 bases; unmatched junction bases: 9. The CDR3 totals 17 residues. Germline V CDR1 and CDR2: MDHEN, SYDVKM. This CDR3 is CASSLGILAGGLYEQYF. The CDR3 nucleotides read TGTGCCAGCAGTTTGGGTATACTAGCGGGAGGGTTATACGAGCAGTACTTC.

The chain has TRBV10-1 and TRBJ2-7, with 8 bases matching TRBD2. Germline V gives CDR1 WNHNN, CDR2 SYGVQD (reference sequence). This CDR3 region has 13 residues. J gave up 3 bases and V 5 bases, and 3 bases lay outside the gene matches. The CDR3 here is CASSPGLVYEQYF. CDR3 nucleotide sequence: TGCGCCAGCAGTCCGGGACTAGTCTACGAGCAGTACTTC.

V gene TRBV6-2 or TRBV6-3 combines with J gene TRBJ2-2, with D possibly matching TRBD2 (6 bases). The CDR3 has 14 amino acids. Deletions cut 0 bases from V and 6 bases from J, with 8 bases between. CDR1 and CDR2 (germline): MNHEY, SVGEGT. CDR3 sequence reads: CASSYSVAAGELFF. DNA for the CDR3: TGTGCCAGCAGTTACTCTGTAGCGGCCGGGGAGCTGTTTTTT.

For the CDR3, the DNA is TGTGCCAGCAGTGAATTCAGGCAGGCGAACTCTGGAAACACCATATATTTT. This codes for CASSEFRQANSGNTIYF. The chain is built from TRBV6-1 and TRBJ1-3, with unresolved D. From germline, CDR1 is MNHNS and CDR2 SASEGT. This CDR3 spans 17 amino acids. Deletions cut 2 bases from V and 0 bases from J, with 14 bases between.

The chain recombines TRBV29-1 with TRBJ2-7, with 8 bases that match TRBD1. V shed 4 bases and J 2 bases; nucleotides not matched to a gene: 7. Germline loops: CDR1 SQVTM, CDR2 ANQGSEA. This CDR3 region has 14 residues. CDR3 in DNA: TGCAGCGTTGGAGGGACAGGTCGAACCTACGAGCAGTACTTC. Translating it yields CSVGGTGRTYEQYF.

The genes are TRBV4-3 and TRBJ1-2; D is undetermined. The germline V gene encodes CDR1 LGHNA and CDR2 YSLEER. V was cut by 0 bases and J by 4 bases, with 12 bases left in between. The CDR3 sequence is 15 residues long. The CDR3 sequence: CASSQEIQSIYGYTF. The DNA of the CDR3 is TGCGCCAGCAGCCAAGAGATCCAAAGTATCTATGGCTACACCTTC.

This clone was observed a few times. This chain connects TRBV20-1 to TRBJ1-4; no clear D. V shed 3 bases and J shed 2 bases, with 13 bases lying between them. Germline V gene lookup returns CDR1 DFQATT and CDR2 SNEGSKA (reference sequence). The CDR3 runs 15 residues. The CDR3 here is CSASGVFVTNEKLFF. CDR3 DNA sequence: TGCAGTGCTAGTGGGGTTTTCGTTACTAATGAAAAACTGTTTTTT.

The rearrangement links TRBV27 to TRBJ1-2, with D possibly matching TRBD1 (5 bases). The CDR3 contains 14 residues. Germline-derived CDR1 and CDR2 are MNHEY and SMNVEV (reference sequence). V was pared by 0 bases and J by 6 bases, with 11 bases between. In nucleotides, the CDR3 is TGTGCCAGCAGTTTATCTCTCGGGGCTGATGGCTACACCTTC. It is translated as CASSLSLGADGYTF.

This chain connects TRBV7-2 to TRBJ1-1; D gene ambiguous. Germline V gene data show CDR1 as SGHTA and CDR2 as FQGNSA. The CDR3 has 15 residues. The V end lost 5 bases, the J end lost 3 bases, and 16 bases lay between the germline ends. CDR3 sequence reads: CASSPSKSIYTEAFF. The CDR3 coding sequence is TGTGCCAGCAGCCCTTCCAAATCGATTTACACTGAAGCTTTCTTT. Full variable domain (rest looked up from reference TRBV7-2 and TRBJ1-1): GAGVSQSPSNKVTEKGKDVELRCDPISGHTALYWYRQSLGQGLEFLIYFQGNSAPDKSGLPSDRFSAERTGGSVSTLTIQRTQQEDSAVYLCASSPSKSIYTEAFFGQGTRLTVV.

This clone was counted once. CDR3 amino acids: CASSINSGRETQYF. The CDR3 coding sequence is TGTGCCAGCAGCATCAATAGCGGGAGAGAGACCCAGTACTTC. The V gene is TRBV7-2, the J gene TRBJ2-5, with 9 bases matching TRBD2. Germline V gene data show CDR1 as SGHTA and CDR2 as FQGNSA. J gave up 4 bases and V 5 bases, and 5 bases lay outside the gene matches. This CDR3 is built from 14 residues.

The genes are TRBV18 and TRBJ2-2; 9 nucleotides match TRBD1. The germline V gene encodes CDR1 KGHSH and CDR2 LQKENI. V gave up 2 bases and J gave up 1 base; unmatched junction bases: 5. This CDR3 spans 17 amino acids. For the CDR3, the DNA is TGTGCCAGCTCACCAACCCCGGGACAGGGGAACACCGGGGAGCTGTTTTTT. It translates to CASSPTPGQGNTGELFF. Using reference TRBV18 and TRBJ2-2 for the parts outside the CDR3, the full variable domain is NAGVMQNPRHLVRRRGQEARLRCSPMKGHSHVYWYRQLPEEGLKFMVYLQKENIIDESGMPKERFSAEFPKEGPSILRIQQVVRGDSAAYFCASSPTPGQGNTGELFFGEGSRLTVL.

The chain links TRBV7-2 to TRBJ2-7; D may match TRBD1 or TRBD2 (5 bases each). V was shortened by 5 bases and J by 2 bases, with 16 bases between the two germline ends. CDR1 is SGHTA, CDR2 FQGNSA, per germline. This CDR3 region has 15 residues. The CDR3 protein is CASSNQGGSTYEQYF. As DNA, the CDR3 is TGTGCCAGCAGCAATCAGGGCGGGTCTACCTACGAGCAGTACTTC. The full variable domain, rest sourced from reference TRBV7-2 and TRBJ2-7, is GAGVSQSPSNKVTEKGKDVELRCDPISGHTALYWYRQSLGQGLEFLIYFQGNSAPDKSGLPSDRFSAERTGGSVSTLTIQRTQQEDSAVYLCASSNQGGSTYEQYFGPGTRLTVT.

V and J are TRBV11-2 and TRBJ2-7; no definite D call. Trimming left V 7 bases short and J 7 bases short, with 14 bases between. CDR1 is SGHAT and CDR2 is FQNNGV in the germline V gene. The CDR3 length is 12 residues. The CDR3 spells CASTSGVGEQYF. The CDR3 DNA reads as TGTGCCAGCACCAGTGGGGTTGGGGAGCAGTACTTC.

V is TRBV11-2 and J is TRBJ2-2; TRBD1 agrees at 7 bases. Germline V CDR1 and CDR2: SGHAT, FQNNGV. Trimming cost V 5 bases and J 6 bases; bases outside gene matches: 9. This CDR3 region has 15 residues. CDR3 bases: TGTGCCAGCAGCCGTGACAGGGTTGAAGCCGGGGAGCTGTTTTTT. Translating gives CASSRDRVEAGELFF. The full variable domain, in which reference TRBV11-2 and TRBJ2-2 provide the parts outside the CDR3, is EAGVAQSPRYKIIEKRQSVAFWCNPISGHATLYWYQQILGQGPKLLIQFQNNGVVDDSQLPKDRFSAERLKGVDSTLKIQPAKLEDSAVYLCASSRDRVEAGELFFGEGSRLTVL.

This CDR3 is CASSITQGPVQETQYF. The CDR3 DNA is TGTGCCAGTAGTATAACCCAGGGCCCCGTGCAAGAGACCCAGTACTTC. The genes are TRBV19 and TRBJ2-5; D might be TRBD1 (5 bases). V was shortened by 2 bases and J by 2 bases, with 15 bases between the two germline ends. CDR3 length: 16 amino acids. CDR1 is LNHDA, CDR2 SQIVND, per germline (reference sequence).

The chain carries TRBV7-3 and TRBJ2-3; D is possibly TRBD2 (5 bases). Per the germline V gene, CDR1 is SGHTA and CDR2 is FQGTGA. The CDR3 totals 15 residues. The V end was cut by 5 bases, the J end by 0 bases, with 12 bases between. CDR3 DNA sequence: TGTGCCAGCAGCCTCTCGGGGTTTAGCACAGATACGCAGTATTTT. Translating it yields CASSLSGFSTDTQYF.

The chain links TRBV6-2 or TRBV6-3 to TRBJ2-5, with D perhaps given as TRBD1 or TRBD2 (5 bases each). This CDR3 is built from 12 residues. The germline V and J ends were trimmed by 6 bases and 9 bases, with 14 bases remaining between them. Germline lookup yields CDR1 MNHEY and CDR2 SVGEGT. CDR3 DNA sequence: TGTGCCAGCAGCCAACAGGACGGGGCCCAGTACTTC. Translated, it gives CASSQQDGAQYF.